This T cell receptor beta chain stems from a study of T-cell memory formation after mild COVID-19. Whole-study results and caveats: Pre-infection memory contained some responding clones, which suggested that cross-reactive memory had joined.

This clonotype was detected a few times. Antigen: not known. Germline CDR1 reads DFQATT; CDR2 reads SNEGSKA (reference sequence). The V and J ends lost 0 bases and 5 bases, in that order; junction bases with no gene match: 9. The CDR3 covers 15 residues. Sample barcodes and UMIs were carried by the TCR alpha and TCR beta cDNA libraries that 5'RACE generated with constant-segment primers. Each CDR3 protein is one row after TCRdb ran MiXCR on the 5' RACE reads. The data contain 530,000 or so distinct CDR3 sequences, around 15% of them singletons. This TCR came from an adult woman who had mild COVID-19 (a few samples of this study predate the infection). Cell type and time point are not known. Sequenced: PBMCs or a T cell subset sorted from them (not recorded which). V usage is TRBV20-1 and J usage is TRBJ2-7, with 8 bases lining up with TRBD2. CDR3 in DNA: TGCAGTGCTAGAGATCCTCGGACTAGCTTAGACGAGCAGTACTTC. Its protein is CSARDPRTSLDEQYF.